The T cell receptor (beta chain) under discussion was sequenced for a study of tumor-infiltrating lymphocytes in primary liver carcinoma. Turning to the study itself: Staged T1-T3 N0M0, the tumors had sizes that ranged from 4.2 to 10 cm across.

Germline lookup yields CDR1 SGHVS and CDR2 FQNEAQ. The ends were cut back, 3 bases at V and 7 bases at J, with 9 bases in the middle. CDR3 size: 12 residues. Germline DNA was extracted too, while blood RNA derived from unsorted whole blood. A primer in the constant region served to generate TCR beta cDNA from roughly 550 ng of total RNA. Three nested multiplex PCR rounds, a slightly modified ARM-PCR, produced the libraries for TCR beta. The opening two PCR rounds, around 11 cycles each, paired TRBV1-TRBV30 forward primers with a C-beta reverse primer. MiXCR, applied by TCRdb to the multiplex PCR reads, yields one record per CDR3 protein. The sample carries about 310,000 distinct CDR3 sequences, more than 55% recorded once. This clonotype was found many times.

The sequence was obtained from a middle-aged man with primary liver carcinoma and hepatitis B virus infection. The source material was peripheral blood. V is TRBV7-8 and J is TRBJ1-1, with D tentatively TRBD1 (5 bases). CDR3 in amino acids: CASSFDSFEAFF. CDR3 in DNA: TGTGCCAGCAGCTTCGACAGTTTTGAAGCTTTCTTT.